This T cell receptor (beta chain) comes out of a study of tumor-infiltrating lymphocytes in primary liver carcinoma. About the research overall: Tumor lesions were T1-T3 N0M0 and spanned roughly 4.2 to 11 cm. Each of the samples returned roughly 3.65 to 7.5 million productive TCRbeta reads (a yield similar across tissue types). Study-level results: Bulk unsorted material prevented CD4+ and CD8+ repertoire comparison.

A note on this clonotype: Its antigen is not known. At one boundary the junction diverges from the germline segment, which might be a read error.

Out of unsorted whole blood came the blood RNA, and germline DNA was extracted as well. The CDR3 sequence is 18 residues long. Germline V gene lookup returns CDR1 MGHRA and CDR2 YSYEKL. The researchers produced TCR beta cDNA from 500 to 550 ng total RNA with a constant-region primer. It was through three nested multiplex PCR rounds of slightly modified ARM-PCR that TCR beta libraries arose. TRBV1-TRBV30 forward primers paired with a C-beta reverse primer were used in the first two PCR rounds, which ran about 11 cycles each. TCRdb used MiXCR to reprocess the multiplex PCR reads, holding one entry per CDR3 protein. The sample consists of 300,000 to 400,000 distinct CDR3 sequences, 60% to 80% of them appearing once.

The TCR originated in a man in his forties with primary liver carcinoma and hepatitis B virus infection. The sample comprised peripheral blood. V is TRBV4-1 and J is TRBJ1-1, with no clear D. CDR3 amino acids: CASGQDQNSLPMNTEAFF. In DNA form, the CDR3 reads TGCGCCAGCGGCCAAGATCAAAATAGCCTGCCTATGAACACTGAAGCTTTCTTT.